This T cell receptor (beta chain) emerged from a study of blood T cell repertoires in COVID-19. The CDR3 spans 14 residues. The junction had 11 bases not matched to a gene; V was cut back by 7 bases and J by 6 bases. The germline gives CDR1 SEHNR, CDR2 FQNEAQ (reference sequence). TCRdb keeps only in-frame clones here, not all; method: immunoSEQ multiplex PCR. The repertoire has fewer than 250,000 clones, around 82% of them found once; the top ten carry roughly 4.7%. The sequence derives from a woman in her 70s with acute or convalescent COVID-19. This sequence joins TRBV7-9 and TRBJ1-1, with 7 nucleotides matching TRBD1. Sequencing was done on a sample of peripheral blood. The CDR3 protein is CASTTQGFGSEAFF. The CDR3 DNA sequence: TGTGCCAGCACCACACAGGGGTTTGGTTCTGAAGCTTTCTTT.